A single sample is the source of the 26 T cell receptor beta chains below, sequenced in a study of T cells after yellow fever vaccination. TCRdb redid the calling of the 5' RACE reads with MiXCR, one entry per CDR3 protein. The sample gives 250,000 to 400,000 distinct CDR3 sequences, about 4.5% of which show up once; roughly a fifth is in the top ten. The source material was PBMCs, sampled 15 days after the yellow fever booster vaccination. Receptors were obtained from a young man who received the YFV17D yellow fever vaccine.

The gene calls are TRBV7-2 and TRBJ1-6, with D uncertain. Per the germline V gene, CDR1 is SGHTA and CDR2 is FQGNSA. The CDR3 is made up of 16 amino acids. V was shortened by 1 base and J by 6 bases, with 13 bases between the two germline ends. CDR3 region: CASSLGLQNSNSPLHF. CDR3 nucleotides: TGTGCCAGCAGCTTAGGTCTCCAGAATAGTAATTCACCCCTCCACTTT.

There are many counts of this clonotype. The CDR3 loop reads CASSPGEGVWYGYTF. For the CDR3, the DNA is TGTGCCAGCAGCCCCGGGGAGGGAGTCTGGTATGGCTACACCTTC. The V gene is TRBV27, the J gene TRBJ1-2, with D hard to call. V lost 6 bases to trimming and J lost 5 bases, with 19 bases between them. There are 15 residues in the CDR3. Germline-derived CDR1 and CDR2 are MNHEY and SMNVEV (reference sequence).

Only one count was recorded for this clonotype. The chain links TRBV2 to TRBJ2-5; weak D call: TRBD2 (6 bases). The length of the CDR3 is 12 residues. The germline V and J ends were trimmed by 1 base and 7 bases, with 7 bases remaining between them. From germline, CDR1 is SNHLY and CDR2 FYNNEI. The CDR3 DNA sequence: TGTGCCAGCAGTGAAGTGGGAGGGACCCAGTACTTC. Its protein is CASSEVGGTQYF.

In this sample, this clonotype turned up a few times. The V gene is TRBV30, the J gene TRBJ1-6; 7 positions agree with TRBD1. The CDR3 runs 14 residues. V shed 3 bases and J 2 bases; nucleotides not matched to a gene: 1. Germline values: CDR1 GTSNPN, CDR2 SVGIG (reference sequence). The CDR3 coding sequence is TGTGCCTGGAGACAGGGGACCTATAATTCACCCCTCCACTTT. It is translated as CAWRQGTYNSPLHF.

Ten or more counts support this clonotype. The rearrangement links TRBV4-1 to TRBJ1-1; D ambiguous. The V end was cut by 1 base, the J end by 4 bases, with 13 bases between. Per the germline V gene, CDR1 is MGHRA and CDR2 is YSYEKL. There are 15 residues in the CDR3. CDR3 loop: CASSQGPPGGTEAFF. CDR3 nucleotide sequence: TGCGCCAGCAGCCAAGGACCACCAGGAGGCACTGAAGCTTTCTTT.

V is TRBV3-1 and J is TRBJ2-7; D unresolved. This CDR3 has 13 residues. The germline V gene encodes CDR1 LGHDT and CDR2 YNNKEL (reference sequence). With 2 bases removed from V and 2 bases from J, the gap between germline ends came to 7 bases. The CDR3 spells CASSQSGPYEQYF. DNA for the CDR3: TGTGCCAGCAGCCAAAGTGGTCCCTACGAGCAGTACTTC.

This clonotype was counted many times. The chain combines TRBV5-6 with TRBJ2-1; tentatively, D is TRBD2 (6 bases). V lost 6 bases and J 8 bases, leaving 12 bases between the germline ends. Germline CDR1 SGHDT, CDR2 YYEEEE. The CDR3 is made up of 12 amino acids. CDR3: CASTLTSDEQFF. CDR3 DNA: TGTGCCAGCACCCTGACTAGTGATGAGCAGTTCTTC. Filled out from reference TRBV5-6 and TRBJ2-1, the complete variable domain reads DAGVTQSPTHLIKTRGQQVTLRCSPKSGHDTVSWYQQALGQGPQFIFQYYEEEERQRGNFPDRFSGHQFPNYSSELNVNALLLGDSALYLCASTLTSDEQFFGPGTRLTVL.

The chain joins TRBV12-3 or TRBV12-4 to TRBJ1-1; D is perhaps TRBD1 (5 bases). The CDR3 extends over 13 amino acids. Trimming removed 3 bases at V and 5 bases at J, with 10 bases between. This CDR3 is CASSLGGETEAFF. CDR3 sequence (DNA): TGTGCCAGCAGTTTGGGGGGGGAAACTGAAGCTTTCTTT.

Ten or more counts support this clonotype. The V gene is TRBV4-1, the J gene TRBJ2-5; D assignment may be TRBD1 or TRBD2 (5 bases each). V lost 5 bases and J 4 bases, leaving 11 bases between the germline ends. Germline CDR1 MGHRA, CDR2 YSYEKL. CDR3 length equals 13 residues. The CDR3 here is CASSLGTLETQYF. The CDR3 DNA reads TGCGCCAGCAGCTTAGGGACGTTAGAGACCCAGTACTTC.

This clonotype was picked up a small number of times. The rearrangement links TRBV5-1 to TRBJ2-1, with 12 positions matching TRBD1. Looked up from germline, CDR1 is SGHRS and CDR2 is YFSETQ. The CDR3 has 16 residues. V lost 4 bases and J lost 5; bases outside the gene matches: 7. CDR3 sequence reads: CASSRSGDRGHNEQFF. Here the CDR3 DNA reads TGCGCCAGCAGCCGAAGCGGGGACAGGGGGCACAATGAGCAGTTCTTC.

CDR3 DNA sequence: TGCGCCAGCAGTGGGGGGTTAGGACCGAACCCCTACGAGCAGTACTTC. As protein: CASSGGLGPNPYEQYF. J is TRBJ2-7 and V is TRBV5-1, with D possibly being TRBD2 (6 bases). This CDR3 spans 16 amino acids. V shed 5 bases and J shed 2 bases, with 20 bases lying between them. Germline V gene data show CDR1 as SGHRS and CDR2 as YFSETQ.

This clonotype was counted ten times or more. The rearrangement joins TRBV7-2 to TRBJ1-1; D is undetermined. Germline V CDR1 and CDR2: SGHTA, FQGNSA. This CDR3 has 14 amino acids. V lost 5 bases and J lost 2, with 12 bases in between. The CDR3 loop reads CASSRQTLNTEAFF. CDR3 sequence (DNA): TGTGCCAGCAGCCGCCAAACACTAAACACTGAAGCTTTCTTT.

This chain uses TRBV25-1 with TRBJ1-2, with D hard to call. The CDR3 length is 13 residues. Trimming cost V 3 bases and J 4 bases, with 9 bases left between them. Germline-derived CDR1 and CDR2 are MGHDK and SYGVNS. The chain's CDR3 is CASSESLSYGYTF. The CDR3 region has the DNA TGTGCCAGCAGTGAGTCGCTCAGCTATGGCTACACCTTC.

This clonotype showed up many times. V gene TRBV12-3 or TRBV12-4 combines with J gene TRBJ2-3; D is tentatively TRBD1 or TRBD2 (5 bases each). CDR3 length: 15 residues. V was clipped by 6 bases and J by 2 bases, with 15 bases between them. The CDR3 loop is CASSTHTGTTDTQYF. CDR3 coding DNA: TGTGCCAGCAGCACCCATACGGGGACCACAGATACGCAGTATTTT.

The rearrangement links TRBV6-1 to TRBJ1-2; 7 positions agree with TRBD1. The germline V gene encodes CDR1 MNHNS and CDR2 SASEGT. Unmatched junction bases numbered 13, after V lost 7 bases and J lost 8 bases. This CDR3 has 14 amino acids. The CDR3 here is CASTNRQGRGGYTF. The CDR3 coding sequence is TGTGCCAGCACCAATAGACAGGGAAGAGGCGGCTACACCTTC.

This clonotype has ten or more counts. The V call is TRBV7-8, the J call TRBJ2-3; 12 positions agree with TRBD2. Germline-derived CDR1 and CDR2 are SGHVS and FQNEAQ. V shed 5 bases, J shed 7 bases, and the junction held 19 bases outside the gene matches. The CDR3 totals 19 residues. CDR3 in amino acids: CASSQGQDQRGLAGNTQYF. The CDR3 DNA follows: TGTGCCAGCAGCCAAGGACAGGACCAAAGGGGACTAGCGGGCAATACGCAGTATTTT.

This clonotype has more than one count but fewer than ten. The rearrangement links TRBV20-1 to TRBJ2-5, with D unclear. Germline V gene sequence: CDR1 DFQATT, CDR2 SNEGSKA (reference sequence). Trimming took off 5 bases at V and 2 bases at J, with 12 bases between the two ends. This CDR3 is 13 amino acids long. The CDR3: CSARSQTQETQYF. As DNA, the CDR3 is TGCAGTGCTCGAAGTCAGACTCAAGAGACCCAGTACTTC.

The table lists this clonotype with a few counts. V and J are TRBV3-1 and TRBJ2-7, with D uncertain. Germline CDR1 reads LGHDT; CDR2 reads YNNKEL (reference sequence). The CDR3 extends over 12 amino acids. The ends were cut back, 2 bases at V and 5 bases at J, with 7 bases in the middle. In DNA, the CDR3 is TGTGCCAGCAGCCAACAGGTCAACGAGCAGTACTTC. It yields the protein CASSQQVNEQYF.

This clonotype was seen more than once but under ten times. The genes are TRBV15 and TRBJ2-7, with D perhaps matching TRBD1 or TRBD2 (6 bases each). This CDR3 region has 14 residues. V dropped 3 bases and J dropped 5 bases, with 14 bases sitting between them. Looked up from germline, CDR1 is LNHNV and CDR2 is YYDKDF (reference sequence). CDR3 DNA sequence: TGTGCCACCAGCAGCCTCAGGGGACTTCACGAGCAGTACGTC. Translation gives CATSSLRGLHEQYV.

This clonotype was observed many times. This chain uses TRBV11-2 with TRBJ1-2, with TRBD1 matching over 8 bases. The CDR3 is made up of 15 amino acids. Looked up from germline, CDR1 is SGHAT and CDR2 is FQNNGV. Trimming took 5 bases from V and 4 from J; bases not matched to a gene: 9. CDR3: CASSPGAGGGYGYTF. CDR3 in DNA: TGTGCCAGCAGCCCGGGGGCAGGGGGCGGCTATGGCTACACCTTC.

The sample holds many counts of this clonotype. The chain uses TRBV7-2 and TRBJ2-1, with 8 bases fitting TRBD2. This CDR3 has 14 amino acids. Germline-derived CDR1 and CDR2 are SGHTA and FQGNSA. J was trimmed by 6 bases and V by 5 bases; bases with no gene match: 6. The CDR3 DNA is TGTGCCAGCAGCCGGGGACTAGTGGGCAATGAGCAGTTCTTC. It is translated as CASSRGLVGNEQFF.

This clonotype has more than one count but fewer than ten. The chain employs TRBV12-3 or TRBV12-4 and TRBJ1-5, with 7 positions matching TRBD1. The CDR3 covers 14 residues. With V trimmed by 8 bases and J by 1 base, 5 bases remained unmatched. The CDR3 reads CASARGQSNQPQHF. The CDR3 coding sequence is TGTGCCAGCGCGAGGGGGCAGAGCAATCAGCCCCAGCATTTT.

This clonotype was seen a few times. This sequence joins TRBV7-2 and TRBJ2-1, with D maybe TRBD2 (6 bases). This CDR3 comprises 14 residues. Germline CDR1 SGHTA, CDR2 FQGNSA. V dropped 3 bases and J dropped 2 bases, with 8 bases sitting between them. The CDR3 DNA sequence: TGTGCCAGCAGCTTCCAGCGGGCCTACAATGAGCAGTTCTTC. Its protein is CASSFQRAYNEQFF.

The sample holds a few counts of this clonotype. As DNA, the CDR3 is TGTGCCCGTCCCGGAGGAGGTAGCAATCAGCCCCAGCATTTT. Translated, it gives CARPGGGSNQPQHF. V and J are TRBV24-1 and TRBJ1-5; D unresolved. The CDR3 runs to 14 residues. Looked up from germline, CDR1 is KGHDR and CDR2 is SFDVKD. V lost 12 bases and J 0 bases, leaving 14 bases between the germline ends.

The rearrangement links TRBV19 to TRBJ2-1, with 8 bases aligning to TRBD1. The germline V gene has CDR1 LNHDA and CDR2 SQIVND (reference sequence). J gave up 5 bases and V 7 bases, and 13 bases lay outside the gene matches. The CDR3 totals 16 residues. The CDR3 DNA follows: TGTGCCAGTACTCCTACCGGGACAGGACTCAACAATGAGCAGTTCTTC. This gives the protein CASTPTGTGLNNEQFF. The whole variable domain, filled in from reference TRBV19 and TRBJ2-1, reads DGGITQSPKYLFRKEGQNVTLSCEQNLNHDAMYWYRQDPGQGLRLIYYSQIVNDFQKGDIAEGYSVSREKKESFPLTVTSAQKNPTAFYLCASTPTGTGLNNEQFFGPGTRLTVL.

This clonotype has more than one count but fewer than ten. This chain connects TRBV7-9 to TRBJ2-1, with 7 bases lining up with TRBD2. V lost 1 base to trimming and J lost 6 bases; unmatched junction nucleotides: 6. Per germline, CDR1 SEHNR and CDR2 FQNEAQ (reference sequence). The CDR3 loop spans 15 amino acids. CDR3 sequence reads: CASSLDSGATNEQFF. Written as DNA, the CDR3 is TGTGCCAGCAGCTTAGACAGCGGGGCAACCAATGAGCAGTTCTTC.